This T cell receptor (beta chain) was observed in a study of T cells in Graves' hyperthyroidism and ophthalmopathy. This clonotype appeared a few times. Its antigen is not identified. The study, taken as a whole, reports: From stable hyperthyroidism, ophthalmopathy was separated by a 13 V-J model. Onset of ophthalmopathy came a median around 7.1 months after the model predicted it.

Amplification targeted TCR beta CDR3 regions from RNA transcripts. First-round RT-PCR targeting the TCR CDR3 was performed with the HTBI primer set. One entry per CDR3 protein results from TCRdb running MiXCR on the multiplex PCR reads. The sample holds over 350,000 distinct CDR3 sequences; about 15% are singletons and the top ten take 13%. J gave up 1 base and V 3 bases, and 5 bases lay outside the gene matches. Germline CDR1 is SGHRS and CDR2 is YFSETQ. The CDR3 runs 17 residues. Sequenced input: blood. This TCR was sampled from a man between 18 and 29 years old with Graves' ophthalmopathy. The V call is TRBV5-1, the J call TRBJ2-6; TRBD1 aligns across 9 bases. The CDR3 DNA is TGCGCCAGCAGCTCGGGACAGGGAGGGTCTGGGGCCAACGTCCTGACTTTC. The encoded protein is CASSSGQGGSGANVLTF.